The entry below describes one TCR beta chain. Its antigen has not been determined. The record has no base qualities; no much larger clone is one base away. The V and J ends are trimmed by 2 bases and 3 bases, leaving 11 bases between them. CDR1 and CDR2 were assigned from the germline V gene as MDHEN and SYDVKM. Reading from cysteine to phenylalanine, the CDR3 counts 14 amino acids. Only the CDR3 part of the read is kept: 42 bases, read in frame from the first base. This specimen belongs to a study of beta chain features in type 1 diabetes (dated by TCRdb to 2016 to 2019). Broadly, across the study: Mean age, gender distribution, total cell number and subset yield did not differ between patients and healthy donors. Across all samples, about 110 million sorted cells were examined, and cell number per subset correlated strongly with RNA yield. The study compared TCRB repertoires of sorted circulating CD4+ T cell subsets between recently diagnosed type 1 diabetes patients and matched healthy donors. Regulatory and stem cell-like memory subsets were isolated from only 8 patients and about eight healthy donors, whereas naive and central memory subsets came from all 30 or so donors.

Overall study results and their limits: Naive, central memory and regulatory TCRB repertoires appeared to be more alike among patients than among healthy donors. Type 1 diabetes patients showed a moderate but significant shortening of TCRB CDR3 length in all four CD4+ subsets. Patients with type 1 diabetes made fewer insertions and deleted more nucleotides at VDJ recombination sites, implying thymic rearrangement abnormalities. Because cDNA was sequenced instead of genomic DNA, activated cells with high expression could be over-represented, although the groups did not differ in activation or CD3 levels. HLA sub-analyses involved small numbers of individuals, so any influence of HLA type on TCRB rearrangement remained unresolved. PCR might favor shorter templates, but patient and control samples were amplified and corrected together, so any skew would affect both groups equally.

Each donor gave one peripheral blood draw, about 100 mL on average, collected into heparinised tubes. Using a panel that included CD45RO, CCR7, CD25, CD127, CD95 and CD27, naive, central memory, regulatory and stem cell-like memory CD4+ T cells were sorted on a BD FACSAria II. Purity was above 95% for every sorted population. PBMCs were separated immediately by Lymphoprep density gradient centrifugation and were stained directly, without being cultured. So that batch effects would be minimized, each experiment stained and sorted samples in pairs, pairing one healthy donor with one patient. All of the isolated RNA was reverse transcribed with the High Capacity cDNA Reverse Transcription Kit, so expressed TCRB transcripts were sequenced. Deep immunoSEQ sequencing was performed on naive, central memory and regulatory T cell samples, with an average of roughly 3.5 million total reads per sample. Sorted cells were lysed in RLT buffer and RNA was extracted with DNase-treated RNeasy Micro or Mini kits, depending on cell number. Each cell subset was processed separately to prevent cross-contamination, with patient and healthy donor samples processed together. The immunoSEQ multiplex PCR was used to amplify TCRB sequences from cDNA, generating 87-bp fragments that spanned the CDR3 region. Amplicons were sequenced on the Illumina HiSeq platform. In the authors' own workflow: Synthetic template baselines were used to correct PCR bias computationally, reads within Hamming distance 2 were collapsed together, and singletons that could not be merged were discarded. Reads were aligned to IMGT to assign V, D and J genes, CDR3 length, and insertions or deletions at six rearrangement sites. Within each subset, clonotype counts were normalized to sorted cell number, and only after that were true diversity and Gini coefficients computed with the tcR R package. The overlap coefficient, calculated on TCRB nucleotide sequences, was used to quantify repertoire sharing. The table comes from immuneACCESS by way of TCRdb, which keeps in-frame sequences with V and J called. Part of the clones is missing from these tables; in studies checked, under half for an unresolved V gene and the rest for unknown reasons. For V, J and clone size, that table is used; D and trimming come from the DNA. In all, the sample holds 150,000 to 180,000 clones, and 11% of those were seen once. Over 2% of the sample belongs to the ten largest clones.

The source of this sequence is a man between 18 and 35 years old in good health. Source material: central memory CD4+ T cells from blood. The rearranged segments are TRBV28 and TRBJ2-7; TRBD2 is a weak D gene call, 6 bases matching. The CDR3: CASSLRGIYYEQYF. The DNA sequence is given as TGTGCCAGCAGTTTACGGGGGATATACTACGAGCAGTACTTC.